This TCR beta chain was captured by sequencing in a study of blood T cell repertoires in COVID-19. Participants were aged about 18 to 100 years from some 24 US areas. Participants had their cohort set by participant-reported clinical history. Assay: immunoSEQ multiplex PCR; the TCRdb copy retains only in-frame clones and omits some. The profile shows roughly 240,000 clones, around 88% of them singletons. The sequenced sample consisted of PBMCs or T cells enriched from blood (not recorded which). The origin of this receptor is a woman in her 50s who had recovered from COVID-19.

CDR3 sequence reads: CASSPGTGGSRISGNTIYF. The CDR3 DNA follows: TGTGCCAGCTCACCGGGGACAGGGGGTTCCCGCATCTCTGGAAACACCATATATTTT. This sequence joins TRBV18 and TRBJ1-3; the match to TRBD1 covers 11 bases. CDR3 length: 19 amino acids. Germline V lookup: CDR1 KGHSH, CDR2 LQKENI. The V and J ends lost 3 bases and 0 bases, in that order; junction bases with no gene match: 10.